The entry that follows covers one T cell receptor (beta chain) sequence. Antigen unknown. This sample is part of a study of regulatory T cells in long-lasting Graves disease. V gave up 4 bases and J gave up 6 bases; unmatched junction bases: 6. The CDR3 covers 15 residues. Germline assignment: CDR1 MNHEY and CDR2 SVGAGI. Study-wide findings and caveats: Persistent patients shared more public clonotypes (2,741) than new patients (approximately 900). Examination was confined to peripheral blood, excluding thyroid tissue.

CDR3 regions were amplified by Arm-PCR using iRepertoire HTBI primers to build TCR beta libraries. TCRdb reprocessed the multiplex PCR reads with MiXCR, giving one entry per CDR3 protein. Altogether some 410,000 distinct CDR3 sequences are present, about 17% being singletons, with the ten largest covering about 10%. Time point defined: newly diagnosed GD, antithyroid drugs for less than 3 months. Construction of the TCR library relied on RNA isolated from PBMCs. Graves' disease diagnoses used American Thyroid Association guidelines. These records were also assigned to another study, of T cells in Graves' hyperthyroidism and ophthalmopathy.

The receptor's source is a woman aged 25-40 years with Graves disease. V usage is TRBV6-5 and J usage is TRBJ2-2, with 9 positions matching TRBD1. This material consisted of peripheral blood mononuclear cells (PBMCs), taken at new diagnosis, from a patient treated with antithyroid drugs. Here the CDR3 reads CASSCLGQGAGELFF. As DNA, the CDR3 is TGTGCCAGCAGTTGCCTGGGACAGGGTGCCGGGGAGCTGTTTTTT.